The 25 T cell receptor beta chains presented below share a single source sample, sequenced in a study of blood T cell repertoires in COVID-19. Data came from immunoSEQ multiplex PCR; TCRdb stores just in-frame clones and leaves some out. The sample shows roughly 300,000 clones, approximately 91% of them seen only once. Source material: PBMCs or T cells enriched from blood (not recorded which). These receptors originate from a woman aged 35 to 49 with acute COVID-19.

The count of this clone is one. The chain couples TRBV11-2 to TRBJ2-5, with a possible D match to TRBD1 (5 bases). The CDR3 spans 14 residues. V gave up 4 bases and J gave up 4 bases, with 13 bases separating them. Germline values: CDR1 SGHAT, CDR2 FQNNGV. The CDR3 reads CASSSGRGGETQYF. Written as DNA, the CDR3 is TGTGCCAGCAGCTCCGGAAGGGGCGGAGAGACCCAGTACTTC.

The V call is TRBV12-3 or TRBV12-4, the J call TRBJ1-2; D is unclear. The CDR3 length is 13 residues. V was pared by 1 base and J by 7 bases, with 10 bases between. The CDR3 region is CASSLGHRTGYTF. The CDR3 nucleotides read TGTGCCAGCAGTTTAGGACATCGAACTGGCTACACCTTC.

The V gene is TRBV11-3, the J gene TRBJ1-6; possible D gene TRBD1, 5 bases. Trimming removed 4 bases at V and 9 bases at J, with 19 bases between. CDR1 SGHNT and CDR2 YENEEA come from the germline V gene. CDR3 length equals 16 residues. This chain's CDR3 is CASSWRSGAPSSPLHF. The CDR3 coding sequence is TGTGCCAGCAGCTGGCGGTCTGGGGCCCCCTCTTCACCCCTCCACTTT.

The chain uses TRBV6-5 and TRBJ1-2; D unresolved. CDR3 length: 14 residues. The germline gives CDR1 MNHEY, CDR2 SVGAGI. Trimming took off 4 bases at V and 6 bases at J, with 15 bases between the two ends. Written as DNA, the CDR3 is TGTGCCAGCAGTTCGGCGGCCCTAGGAAATGGCTACACCTTC. It translates to CASSSAALGNGYTF.

This clone was recorded once. The chain recombines TRBV7-2 with TRBJ2-3, with 12 bases aligning to TRBD2. CDR1 is SGHTA, CDR2 FQGNSA, per germline. The CDR3 is 16 residues long. With 5 bases clipped from V and 6 bases from J, the junction kept 9 bases outside the gene matches. CDR3 region: CASSRTSGGWGDTQYF. The CDR3 coding sequence is TGTGCCAGCAGCCGTACTAGCGGGGGGTGGGGTGATACGCAGTATTTT.

This clone was recorded only once. The genes are TRBV7-2 and TRBJ2-5; D may be TRBD2 (6 bases). CDR3 size: 14 residues. V lost 2 bases to trimming and J lost 5 bases, with 12 bases between them. Germline CDR1 and CDR2: SGHTA and FQGNSA. The CDR3, as DNA: TGTGCCAGCAGCTTATGGGACTTAGCTGAGACCCAGTACTTC. It codes for CASSLWDLAETQYF. The full variable domain, with the rest looked up from reference TRBV7-2 and TRBJ2-5, is GAGVSQSPSNKVTEKGKDVELRCDPISGHTALYWYRQSLGQGLEFLIYFQGNSAPDKSGLPSDRFSAERTGGSVSTLTIQRTQQEDSAVYLCASSLWDLAETQYFGPGTRLLVL.

In this sample, this clone turned up a few times. This chain links TRBV21-1 with TRBJ1-2; TRBD1, as called in the table, went unchecked against the DNA. TRBV21-1 is recorded as a pseudogene. The CDR3 spans 17 residues. This CDR3 is CASRLAGTGAANYGYTF. CDR3 sequence (DNA): TGTGCCAGCAGGTTAGCCGGGACAGGGGCAGCTAACTATGGCTACACCTTC.

V and J are TRBV4-2 and TRBJ2-3, with 10 positions matching TRBD2. The J segment lost 1 base and the V segment lost 0 bases, leaving 10 bases of the junction unmatched. CDR3 length: 19 amino acids. The germline CDR1 and CDR2 sequences are LGHNA and YNFKEQ. The CDR3 nucleotides are TGTGCCAGCAGCCAAGAGCCAATAGCGGGAGGTCGCGGCACAGATACGCAGTATTTT. Translating gives CASSQEPIAGGRGTDTQYF.

The chain recombines TRBV9 with TRBJ2-1; the D gene is possibly TRBD2 (6 bases). Trimming took off 3 bases at V and 3 bases at J, with 13 bases between the two ends. This CDR3 contains 15 residues. Germline V gene sequence: CDR1 SGDLS, CDR2 YYNGEE. The CDR3: CASSASGSDYNEQFF. DNA for the CDR3: TGTGCCAGCAGCGCGAGCGGGTCCGACTACAATGAGCAGTTCTTC. Using reference TRBV9 and TRBJ2-1 for the parts outside the CDR3, the full variable domain is DSGVTQTPKHLITATGQRVTLRCSPRSGDLSVYWYQQSLDQGLQFLIQYYNGEERAKGNILERFSAQQFPDLHSELNLSSLELGDSALYFCASSASGSDYNEQFFGPGTRLTVL.

The chain carries TRBV10-3 and TRBJ2-7, with 7 bases aligning to TRBD2. Germline loops: CDR1 ENHRY, CDR2 SYGVKD. The J segment lost 5 bases and the V segment lost 0 bases, leaving 13 bases of the junction unmatched. The CDR3 runs 17 residues. The CDR3 coding sequence is TGTGCCATCAGTGAGTCCGGGTACGCGGGAGTGAACGACGAGCAGTACTTC. This gives the protein CAISESGYAGVNDEQYF.

This clone came up a few times. This chain connects TRBV21-1 to TRBJ1-1. TRBV21-1 has pseudogene status. The CDR3 loop spans 17 amino acids. CDR3 sequence: CASSKGIGPKKNTEAFF. CDR3 in DNA: TGTGCCAGCAGCAAAGGAATCGGTCCGAAGAAGAACACTGAAGCTTTCTTT.

V and J are TRBV5-1 and TRBJ1-3, with 12 bases that match TRBD1. Per germline, CDR1 SGHRS and CDR2 YFSETQ. This CDR3 has 19 residues. Trimming at V came to 0 bases and at J to 0 bases, leaving 7 bases not matched to a gene. CDR3 sequence: CASSLVGTGGRSSGNTIYF. In nucleotides, the CDR3 is TGCGCCAGCAGCTTGGTCGGGACAGGGGGCCGAAGCTCTGGAAACACCATATATTTT.

The DNA for the CDR3 is TGTGCCAGCAGTACGACAGGGGGCGCCAACACCGGGGAGCTGTTTTTT. This encodes CASSTTGGANTGELFF. This chain connects TRBV28 to TRBJ2-2; 10 positions match TRBD1. The CDR3 has 16 amino acids. Losses at the gene ends were 5 bases for V and 2 bases for J; bases not matched to a gene: 5. Germline CDR1 and CDR2: MDHEN and SYDVKM.

The sample holds one count of this clone. V and J are TRBV5-5 and TRBJ1-5; D is undetermined. This CDR3 spans 14 amino acids. With 2 bases removed from V and 1 base from J, the gap between germline ends came to 7 bases. CDR1 and CDR2 from the germline V gene are SGHKS and YYEKEE (reference sequence). The CDR3 here is CASSFEGSNQPQHF. In DNA, the CDR3 is TGTGCCAGCAGCTTTGAGGGAAGCAATCAGCCCCAGCATTTT. The full variable domain, rest sourced from reference TRBV5-5 and TRBJ1-5, is DAGVTQSPTHLIKTRGQQVTLRCSPISGHKSVSWYQQVLGQGPQFIFQYYEKEERGRGNFPDRFSARQFPNYSSELNVNALLLGDSALYLCASSFEGSNQPQHFGDGTRLSIL.

The V call is TRBV21-1, the J call TRBJ2-3; TRBD1, the table's D call, lacks a check against the DNA. TRBV21-1 is a documented pseudogene. This CDR3 region has 16 residues. CDR3 region: CASSKARPGGLNTQYF. The CDR3 DNA follows: TGTGCCAGCAGCAAAGCGAGGCCAGGGGGCTTGAATACGCAGTATTTT.

The chain links TRBV27 to TRBJ2-3; TRBD1 matches at 8 bases. The germline V gene encodes CDR1 MNHEY and CDR2 SMNVEV (reference sequence). J lost 3 bases, V lost 8 bases, and 13 bases had no gene match. The CDR3 is made up of 16 amino acids. CDR3 sequence: CASRRWWTGHTDTQYF. The DNA for the CDR3 is TGTGCCAGCCGACGTTGGTGGACAGGGCATACAGATACGCAGTATTTT.

The chain couples TRBV27 to TRBJ2-1; tentatively, D is TRBD2 (6 bases). Germline CDR1 and CDR2: MNHEY and SMNVEV (reference sequence). This CDR3 is 15 amino acids long. The V gene lost 7 bases and the J gene lost 6 bases, with 19 bases spanning the gap. CDR3 sequence: CASNPTRGMGNEQFF. The CDR3, as DNA: TGTGCCAGCAACCCGACTAGGGGAATGGGCAATGAGCAGTTCTTC.

This chain uses TRBV20-1 with TRBJ1-3; D unclear. The CDR3 extends over 11 amino acids. Germline V gene data show CDR1 as DFQATT and CDR2 as SNEGSKA (reference sequence). Deletions cut 7 bases from V and 4 bases from J, with 8 bases between. The CDR3 protein is CSGSQGNTIYF. The CDR3 bases are TGCAGTGGTAGCCAGGGAAACACCATATATTTT.

The chain carries TRBV6-4 and TRBJ1-2; 7 bases agree with TRBD1. Germline V gene lookup returns CDR1 MRHNA and CDR2 SNTAGT. The CDR3 consists of 15 residues. V lost 5 bases, J lost 4 bases, and 10 bases stayed unmatched. DNA of the CDR3: TGTGCCAGCAGTCCGCAAGGGGGCCAGATCTATGGCTACACCTTC. Translating it yields CASSPQGGQIYGYTF.

Here the CDR3 reads CASSSSRDRIDDEQFF. In nucleotides, the CDR3 is TGTGCCAGCAGCTCCAGTAGGGACAGGATTGATGATGAGCAGTTCTTC. The V and J genes are TRBV11-2 and TRBJ2-1; 8 positions agree with TRBD1. V lost 4 bases to trimming and J lost 8 bases; unmatched junction nucleotides: 13. CDR3 length: 16 amino acids. Germline values: CDR1 SGHAT, CDR2 FQNNGV.

This clone was detected only a few times. The chain carries TRBV21-1 and TRBJ2-7; TRBD1 is the table's D call and was not checked against the DNA. TRBV21-1 is annotated as a pseudogene. There are 15 residues in the CDR3. Here the CDR3 reads CASSKLRQGVDEQYF. The CDR3 bases are TGTGCCAGCAGCAAGCTAAGACAGGGGGTGGACGAGCAGTACTTC.

The rearrangement links TRBV9 to TRBJ1-4; 7 nucleotides agree with TRBD1. The CDR3 consists of 15 residues. Germline CDR1 reads SGDLS; CDR2 reads YYNGEE. Trimming took 0 bases from V and 11 from J; bases not matched to a gene: 10. The CDR3 region has the DNA TGTGCCAGCAGCGTAGCTGAGACAGGGTTCCGGAAACTGTTTTTT. As protein: CASSVAETGFRKLFF.

As to this clone: The same CDR3 also results from other DNA sequences found in this sample. This sequence joins TRBV18 and TRBJ1-4; 7 bases match TRBD1. This CDR3 is built from 14 residues. The germline V gene encodes CDR1 KGHSH and CDR2 LQKENI. V shed 6 bases and J 4 bases; nucleotides not matched to a gene: 5. The CDR3 here is CASSRGQLNEKLFF. CDR3 nucleotide sequence: TGTGCCAGCTCGAGGGGACAGCTTAATGAAAAACTGTTTTTT.

V usage is TRBV2 and J usage is TRBJ1-1; D is unclear. V was cut by 6 bases and J by 4 bases, with 12 bases left in between. CDR1 and CDR2 (germline): SNHLY, FYNNEI. The CDR3 is 13 amino acids. In DNA, the CDR3 is TGTGCCAGCAGGAAAGAGGAGGGCACTGAAGCTTTCTTT. This sequence encodes CASRKEEGTEAFF.

The chain carries TRBV28 and TRBJ1-2; D unresolved. CDR1 MDHEN and CDR2 SYDVKM come from the germline V gene. V dropped 7 bases and J dropped 8 bases, with 14 bases sitting between them. The CDR3 consists of 12 residues. CDR3 protein: CASMERARGYTF. In DNA, the CDR3 is TGTGCCAGCATGGAGAGGGCCCGAGGCTACACCTTC.